Listed below are T cell receptor beta chains from one sample, sequenced in a study of T cell responses to AZD1222 COVID-19 vaccine. Sequenced by immunoSEQ multiplex PCR; TCRdb stores in-frame clones only, minus some. The sample consists of tens of thousands of clones, around 90% of them appearing once. This material consisted of peripheral blood, taken on day 0 of AZD1222 vaccination. Receptors were obtained from an adult in good health. Both conserved end residues are part of each CDR3. D genes are given only for firm matches. Only some rows state a clone size, as once, few, many or a class for expanded clones.

V	D	length	size	J	CDR3	DNA
TRBV19	TRBD1	15	.	TRBJ1-6	CASKGSTGVDSPLHF	TGTGCCAGTAAGGGCTCCACAGGGGTTGATTCACCCCTCCACTTT
TRBV14	.	13	.	TRBJ1-2	CASSLGTDYGYTF	TGTGCCAGCAGCCTGGGGACGGACTATGGCTACACCTTC
TRBV6-4	TRBD2	15	.	TRBJ2-2	CASSVLADPTGELFF	TGTGCCAGCAGCGTACTAGCGGACCCCACCGGGGAGCTGTTTTTT
TRBV18	.	12	.	TRBJ2-1	CASSPQGNEQFF	TGTGCCAGCTCCCCCCAAGGCAATGAGCAGTTCTTC
TRBV5-1	TRBD2	15	.	TRBJ2-1	CASSSLAGVRDEQFF	TGCGCCAGCAGCTCACTAGCGGGAGTCCGGGATGAGCAGTTCTTC
TRBV19	TRBD1	14	.	TRBJ1-6	CASSRGQGRSPLHF	TGTGCCAGTAGTAGAGGACAGGGGAGATCACCCCTCCACTTT
TRBV28	TRBD2	16	.	TRBJ2-1	CASRVGGLAVYNEQFF	TGTGCCAGCAGGGTTGGGGGACTAGCGGTTTACAATGAGCAGTTCTTC
TRBV6-5	.	13	.	TRBJ1-2	CASSFDWAGGYTF	TGTGCCAGCAGTTTTGACTGGGCCGGGGGCTACACCTTC
TRBV18	.	17	.	TRBJ1-1	CASSPSEAGAVLTEAFF	TGTGCCAGCTCACCATCCGAGGCAGGGGCGGTTCTCACTGAAGCTTTCTTT
TRBV5-1	.	14	.	TRBJ2-1	CASSFGPTGDEQFF	TGCGCCAGCAGCTTCGGCCCAACCGGGGATGAGCAGTTCTTC
TRBV5-1	.	15	.	TRBJ2-1	CASSPGTYSYNEQFF	TGCGCCAGCAGCCCTGGGACATACTCCTACAATGAGCAGTTCTTC
TRBV4-2	.	16	.	TRBJ1-5	CASSQDMGEGNQPQHF	TGTGCCAGCAGCCAAGATATGGGGGAGGGCAATCAGCCCCAGCATTTT
TRBV3-1/TRBV3-2	.	14	.	TRBJ1-5	CASSQRGGNQPQHF	TGTGCCAGCAGCCAACGGGGAGGGAATCAGCCCCAGCATTTT
TRBV6-5	TRBD2	14	once	TRBJ2-1	CASSPGLAGVGQFF	TGTGCCAGCAGCCCAGGACTAGCGGGAGTCGGGCAGTTCTTC
TRBV9	.	14	.	TRBJ1-1	CASSVKGTPTEAFF	TGTGCCAGCAGCGTAAAGGGGACGCCTACTGAAGCTTTCTTT
TRBV30	.	15	.	TRBJ1-1	CAWSAPPGMNTEAFF	TGTGCCTGGAGTGCCCCCCCGGGCATGAACACTGAAGCTTTCTTT
TRBV12-3/TRBV12-4	.	12	.	TRBJ1-1	CASSKQDSRAFF	TGTGCCAGCAGTAAACAGGACAGCAGAGCTTTCTTT
TRBV9	.	12	.	TRBJ2-1	CASSVGLNEQFF	TGTGCCAGCAGCGTCGGGCTCAATGAGCAGTTCTTC
TRBV29-1	TRBD1	14	.	TRBJ2-7	CSVEGGTGGNEQYF	TGCAGCGTTGAAGGCGGGACAGGGGGGAACGAGCAGTACTTC
TRBV6-1	.	14	.	TRBJ1-2	CASSETGGRDGYTF	TGTGCCAGCAGTGAAACCGGGGGGAGAGATGGCTACACCTTC
TRBV30	TRBD1	13	.	TRBJ1-5	CAWSGGQEQPQHF	TGTGCCTGGAGTGGTGGACAGGAACAGCCCCAGCATTTT
TRBV30	.	15	.	TRBJ1-6	CAWSGTNSYNSPLHF	TGTGCCTGGAGTGGTACGAACTCCTATAATTCACCCCTCCACTTT
TRBV6-5	.	14	.	TRBJ1-6	CASSPRGVVSPLHF	TGTGCCAGCAGTCCCCGGGGGGTTGTTTCACCCCTCCACTTT
TRBV18	.	14	.	TRBJ2-5	CASLGGGEVETQYF	TGTGCCAGCCTTGGTGGAGGAGAGGTTGAGACCCAGTACTTC
TRBV6-5	TRBD1	12	.	TRBJ2-1	CASSRDRGRQFF	TGTGCCAGCAGCCGGGACAGGGGGCGTCAGTTCTTC
TRBV18	.	17	.	TRBJ2-3	CASSPSMMRDSTDTQYF	TGTGCCAGCTCACCCTCGATGATGAGGGATAGCACAGATACGCAGTATTTT
TRBV19	.	13	.	TRBJ2-5	CASSSQRQETQYF	TGTGCCAGTAGTAGCCAGCGGCAAGAGACCCAGTACTTC
TRBV7-3	.	13	.	TRBJ1-2	CASSLQGGYGYTF	TGTGCCAGCAGCTTACAGGGTGGCTATGGCTACACCTTC
TRBV30	.	14	.	TRBJ1-5	CAWSMGTGNQPQHF	TGTGCCTGGAGTATGGGAACGGGCAATCAGCCCCAGCATTTT
TRBV11-2	TRBD1	15	.	TRBJ1-4	CASRFQGVANEKLFF	TGTGCCAGCAGATTCCAGGGGGTGGCTAATGAAAAACTGTTTTTT
TRBV3-1/TRBV3-2	TRBD1	18	.	TRBJ2-6	CASSERTGPSSGANVLTF	TGTGCCAGCAGCGAGCGGACAGGACCTAGCTCTGGGGCCAACGTCCTGACTTTC
TRBV18	.	17	.	TRBJ1-5	CASSPRNIRGRAQPQHF	TGTGCCAGCTCACCACGTAACATCCGGGGTCGGGCGCAGCCCCAGCATTTT
TRBV13	.	13	.	TRBJ1-1	CASSLEWRIEAFF	TGTGCCAGCAGCTTAGAATGGAGGATTGAAGCTTTCTTT
TRBV6-6	.	15	medium-sized	TRBJ1-2	CASSHGRLAAVGYTF	TGTGCCAGCAGCCACGGACGTCTGGCTGCCGTTGGCTACACCTTC
TRBV19	.	13	.	TRBJ1-2	CASSRNREGGYTF	TGTGCCAGTAGCCGAAACAGGGAGGGTGGCTACACCTTC
TRBV18	.	15	.	TRBJ1-1	CASSPNGPRGTEAFF	TGTGCCAGCTCACCAAACGGCCCCCGGGGCACTGAAGCTTTCTTT
TRBV27	.	13	.	TRBJ2-1	CASSLPTRNEQFF	TGTGCCAGCAGTTTACCTACACGGAATGAGCAGTTCTTC
TRBV18	.	15	.	TRBJ1-5	CASSATGYSNQPQHF	TGTGCCAGCTCAGCAACGGGTTATAGCAATCAGCCCCAGCATTTT
TRBV28	.	20	.	TRBJ1-2	CASSLLSPQRDRHEYYGYTF	TGTGCCAGCAGTTTATTAAGTCCACAACGCGACAGGCACGAGTATTATGGCTACACCTTC
TRBV6-2/TRBV6-3	.	15	once	TRBJ2-2	CASSYQTANTGELFF	TGTGCCAGCAGTTACCAAACGGCGAACACCGGGGAGCTGTTTTTT
TRBV12-3/TRBV12-4	.	13	.	TRBJ2-7	CASSRTREYEQYF	TGTGCCAGCAGTCGAACTCGGGAGTACGAGCAGTACTTC
TRBV30	.	14	.	TRBJ1-2	CAWSVRPANYGYTF	TGTGCCTGGAGTGTACGCCCTGCCAACTATGGCTACACCTTC
TRBV7-8	.	14	.	TRBJ1-1	CASSLADGMGEAFF	TGTGCCAGCAGCTTAGCGGACGGAATGGGCGAAGCTTTCTTT